These 19 T cell receptor beta chains were all obtained from the same sample, sequenced in a study of T cells in Graves' hyperthyroidism and ophthalmopathy. The source material, RNA transcripts, was used to amplify TCR beta CDR3 regions. The HTBI primer set drove a first-round RT-PCR of the TCR CDR3. Using its own MiXCR run on the multiplex PCR reads, TCRdb lists one record per CDR3 protein. The data contain 300,000 to 400,000 distinct CDR3 sequences, under 25% of them singletons. Sequenced sample: blood. These receptors were collected from a woman in her 50s with Graves' hyperthyroidism.

This clonotype was recorded at least ten times. J is TRBJ2-2 and V is TRBV2; D not certain. Germline CDR1 and CDR2: SNHLY and FYNNEI. V gave up 6 bases and J gave up 0 bases, with 11 bases separating them. This CDR3 is 15 amino acids long. The CDR3 nucleotides are TGTGCCAGCAGCCCCCTCAGCGCGAACACCGGGGAGCTGTTTTTT. It translates to CASSPLSANTGELFF.

V is TRBV12-3 or TRBV12-4 and J is TRBJ2-7; 7 bases fit TRBD1. This CDR3 has 16 residues. After removal of 6 bases from V and 2 bases from J, the junction contained 13 bases not matched to a gene. The CDR3 DNA reads TGTGCCAGCAGCTTTCCCTCGGGGACAGCCACCTACGAGCAGTACTTC. Its translation is CASSFPSGTATYEQYF.

There are many counts of this clonotype. The J gene is TRBJ1-2, the V gene TRBV15; D unresolved. CDR1 is LNHNV and CDR2 is YYDKDF in the germline V gene (reference sequence). This CDR3 region has 15 residues. Trimming stripped 3 bases from V and 7 bases from J, with 18 bases between. This CDR3 is CATSSIRSPSSGYTF. CDR3 DNA sequence: TGTGCCACCAGCAGCATCAGATCCCCGTCGAGTGGCTACACCTTC.

The rearrangement joins TRBV14 to TRBJ2-7; TRBD1 aligns across 9 bases. The CDR3 totals 16 residues. V dropped 1 base and J dropped 4; count of bases not matched to a gene: 8. CDR1 is SGHDN, CDR2 FVKESK, per germline. Here the CDR3 reads CASSQGEPGQGYEQYF. The CDR3 nucleotides read TGTGCCAGCAGCCAAGGGGAGCCGGGACAGGGATACGAGCAGTACTTC. Full variable domain (remainder filled in from reference TRBV14 and TRBJ2-7): EAGVTQFPSHSVIEKGQTVTLRCDPISGHDNLYWYRRVMGKEIKFLLHFVKESKQDESGMPNNRFLAERTGGTYSTLKVQPAELEDSGVYFCASSQGEPGQGYEQYFGPGTRLTVT.

The J gene is TRBJ2-1, the V gene TRBV24-1, with D possibly being TRBD1 (5 bases). In germline, CDR1 is KGHDR, CDR2 SFDVKD. Trimming removed 2 bases at V and 0 bases at J, with 10 bases between. This CDR3 comprises 16 residues. The CDR3 is CATSDSFRDSYNEQFF. For the CDR3, the DNA is TGTGCCACCAGTGATTCATTCAGGGACTCCTACAATGAGCAGTTCTTC.

The chain uses TRBV30 and TRBJ1-1; D is unclear. Germline values: CDR1 GTSNPN, CDR2 SVGIG (reference sequence). Deletions cut 2 bases from V and 7 bases from J, with 11 bases between. The CDR3 consists of 12 residues. The CDR3 nucleotides are TGTGCCTGGAGTTTTAAAGTTGGTGAAGCTTTCTTT. Its protein product is CAWSFKVGEAFF.

In this sample, this clonotype turned up many times. The chain uses TRBV2 and TRBJ2-1, with D perhaps matching TRBD2 (5 bases). Trimming cost V 4 bases and J 2 bases, with 9 bases left between them. The CDR3 totals 14 residues. CDR1 and CDR2 (germline): SNHLY, FYNNEI. The CDR3 reads CASSGGNTYNEQFF. The CDR3 DNA reads as TGTGCCAGCAGTGGAGGGAATACCTACAATGAGCAGTTCTTC.

This clonotype showed up just a few times. The CDR3 loop is CAISTSGSYEQYF. Here the CDR3 DNA reads TGTGCCATCAGTACTAGCGGCTCCTACGAGCAGTACTTC. This chain joins TRBV10-3 and TRBJ2-7, with TRBD2 matching 8 bases. The CDR3 runs 13 residues. Germline-derived CDR1 and CDR2 are ENHRY and SYGVKD. V dropped 5 bases and J dropped 0; count of bases not matched to a gene: 0.

Only a few counts were recorded for this clonotype. A much larger clone lies a single base off, so this may be a read error. The chain combines TRBV28 with TRBJ2-5, with D tentatively TRBD2 (6 bases). CDR3 size: 14 residues. V was cut by 6 bases and J by 2 bases, with 13 bases left in between. Germline CDR1 MDHEN, CDR2 SYDVKM. CDR3: CASRPGLQQETQYF. CDR3 nucleotides: TGTGCCAGCAGGCCGGGACTCCAGCAAGAGACCCAGTACTTC.

The J gene is TRBJ1-2, the V gene TRBV7-9, with a weak D call TRBD1 (6 bases). The CDR3 has 13 amino acids. From germline, CDR1 is SEHNR and CDR2 FQNEAQ (reference sequence). V lost 1 base, J lost 8 bases, and 11 bases lay in between. This CDR3 is CASSLDREGGYTF. In DNA, the CDR3 is TGTGCCAGCAGCTTAGACAGGGAAGGCGGCTACACCTTC.

A word on this clonotype: One end of the junction does not line up with germline, which may come from a read error. This chain joins TRBV9 and TRBJ2-5; 11 nucleotides align to TRBD2. Germline V CDR1 and CDR2: SGDLS, YYNGEE. This CDR3 comprises 16 residues. The CDR3 loop reads CASSPDSGGAGETQCF. The CDR3 coding sequence is TGTGCCAGCAGCCCCGATAGCGGGGGGGCGGGGGAGACCCAGTGCTTC.

This clonotype appeared many times. V usage is TRBV11-3 and J usage is TRBJ1-1; no clear D. The CDR3 loop spans 17 amino acids. The ends were cut back, 5 bases at V and 0 bases at J, with 19 bases in the middle. The germline gives CDR1 SGHNT, CDR2 YENEEA. The CDR3 DNA sequence: TGTGCCAGCAGCCTCGGATTGGGGAGAGGGATGAACACTGAAGCTTTCTTT. This gives the protein CASSLGLGRGMNTEAFF. The variable domain in full, with the rest retrieved from reference TRBV11-3 and TRBJ1-1, is EAGVVQSPRYKIIEKKQPVAFWCNPISGHNTLYWYLQNLGQGPELLIRYENEEAVDDSQLPKDRFSAERLKGVDSTLKIQPAELGDSAVYLCASSLGLGRGMNTEAFFGQGTRLTVV.

This clonotype turned up a few times. The chain links TRBV6-1 to TRBJ1-2, with 12 nucleotides matching TRBD1. Germline loops: CDR1 MNHNS, CDR2 SASEGT. The CDR3 contains 16 residues. V dropped 7 bases and J dropped 5; count of bases not matched to a gene: 11. The CDR3 reads CASTGRDRGRNYGYTF. Here the CDR3 DNA reads TGTGCCAGCACCGGTAGGGACAGGGGGCGCAATTATGGCTACACCTTC.

The chain combines TRBV27 with TRBJ1-1; D might be TRBD1 (5 bases). V was cut by 2 bases and J by 5 bases, with 12 bases left in between. Germline CDR1 is MNHEY and CDR2 is SMNVEV (reference sequence). The CDR3 sequence is 14 residues long. Here the CDR3 reads CASSLRRGGTEAFF. DNA of the CDR3: TGTGCCAGCAGTTTAAGGCGGGGCGGTACTGAAGCTTTCTTT.

The table lists this clonotype with many counts. The CDR3 region is CAWSVLGGGYTF. Written as DNA, the CDR3 is TGTGCCTGGAGTGTATTGGGGGGTGGCTACACCTTC. The chain has TRBV30 and TRBJ1-2; TRBD1 might be the D (5 bases). With 0 bases removed from V and 7 bases from J, the gap between germline ends came to 9 bases. The length of the CDR3 is 12 residues. Germline loops: CDR1 GTSNPN, CDR2 SVGIG (reference sequence).

The gene calls are TRBV12-3 or TRBV12-4 and TRBJ2-7, with D perhaps matching TRBD1 (6 bases). This CDR3 has 13 residues. V gave up 6 bases and J gave up 2 bases, with 11 bases separating them. The CDR3 loop is CASSQDSTYEQYF. The CDR3 DNA follows: TGTGCCAGCAGCCAGGACAGCACCTACGAGCAGTACTTC.

At least ten counts were recorded for this clonotype. V gene TRBV12-3 or TRBV12-4 combines with J gene TRBJ1-6; TRBD1 matches 8 bases. This CDR3 is built from 15 residues. Germline trimming cut 4 bases from V and 12 bases from J; bases unmatched to any gene: 11. Here the CDR3 DNA reads TGTGCCAGCAGTTCTTTTGGCTCAGGGGGCAGACCCCTCCACTTT. Amino acids: CASSSFGSGGRPLHF.

In its sample, this clonotype was seen many times. The chain is built from TRBV5-1 and TRBJ2-7, with unresolved D. CDR1 is SGHRS, CDR2 YFSETQ, per germline. The CDR3 consists of 14 residues. V was pared by 0 bases and J by 3 bases, with 10 bases between. CDR3 sequence reads: CASSLAPGIYEQYF. CDR3 in DNA: TGCGCCAGCAGCTTGGCCCCAGGCATCTACGAGCAGTACTTC.

With respect to this clonotype: At one of its ends the junction is not consistent with the germline gene, which may arise from a read error. CDR3: CASSLEPGTISQGTQYF. The CDR3 DNA reads TGCGCCAGCAGCTTGGAACCCGGGACTATAAGCCAAGGGACCCAGTACTTC. The chain joins TRBV5-1 to TRBJ2-5; 7 bases are a match to TRBD2. Germline V lookup: CDR1 SGHRS, CDR2 YFSETQ. This CDR3 has 17 amino acids.